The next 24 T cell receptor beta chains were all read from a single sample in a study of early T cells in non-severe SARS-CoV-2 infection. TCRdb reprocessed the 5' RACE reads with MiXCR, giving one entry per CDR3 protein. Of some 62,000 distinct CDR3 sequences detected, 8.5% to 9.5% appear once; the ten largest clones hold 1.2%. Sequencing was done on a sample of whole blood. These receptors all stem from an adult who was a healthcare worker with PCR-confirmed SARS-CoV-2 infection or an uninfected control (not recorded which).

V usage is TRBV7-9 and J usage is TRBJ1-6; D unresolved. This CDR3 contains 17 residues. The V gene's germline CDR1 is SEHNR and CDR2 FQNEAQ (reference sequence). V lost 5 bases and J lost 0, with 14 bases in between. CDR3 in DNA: TGTGCCAGCAGCCCACCATCCGCTAGCTCCTATAATTCACCCCTCCACTTT. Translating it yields CASSPPSASSYNSPLHF.

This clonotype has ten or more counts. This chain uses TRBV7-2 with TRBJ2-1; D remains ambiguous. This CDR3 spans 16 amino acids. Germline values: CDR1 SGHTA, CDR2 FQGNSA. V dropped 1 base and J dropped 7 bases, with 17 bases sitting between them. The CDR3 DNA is TGTGCCAGCAGCTTAGGGGTTAGCTTAAGTTTGAATGAGCAGTTCTTC. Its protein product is CASSLGVSLSLNEQFF. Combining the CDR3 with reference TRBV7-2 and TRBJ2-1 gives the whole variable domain GAGVSQSPSNKVTEKGKDVELRCDPISGHTALYWYRQSLGQGLEFLIYFQGNSAPDKSGLPSDRFSAERTGGSVSTLTIQRTQQEDSAVYLCASSLGVSLSLNEQFFGPGTRLTVL.

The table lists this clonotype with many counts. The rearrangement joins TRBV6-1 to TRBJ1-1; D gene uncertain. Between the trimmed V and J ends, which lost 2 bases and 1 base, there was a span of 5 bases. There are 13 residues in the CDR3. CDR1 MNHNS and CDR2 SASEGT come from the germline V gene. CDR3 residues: CASSENGNTEAFF. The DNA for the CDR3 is TGTGCCAGCAGTGAAAACGGGAACACTGAAGCTTTCTTT.

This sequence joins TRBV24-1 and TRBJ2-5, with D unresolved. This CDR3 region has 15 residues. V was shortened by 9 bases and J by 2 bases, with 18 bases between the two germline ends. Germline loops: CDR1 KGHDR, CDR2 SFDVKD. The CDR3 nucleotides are TGTGCCACCGGAGCGAACACGGGTCTACAAGAGACCCAGTACTTC. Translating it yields CATGANTGLQETQYF.

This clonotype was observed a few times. CDR3 protein: CASSPGTATDGYTF. CDR3 in DNA: TGTGCCAGCAGTCCCGGGACTGCTACTGATGGCTACACCTTC. The chain recombines TRBV12-3 or TRBV12-4 with TRBJ1-2, with TRBD1 as a possible D gene (5 bases). The V end was cut by 5 bases, the J end by 6 bases, with 16 bases between. The CDR3 has 14 residues.

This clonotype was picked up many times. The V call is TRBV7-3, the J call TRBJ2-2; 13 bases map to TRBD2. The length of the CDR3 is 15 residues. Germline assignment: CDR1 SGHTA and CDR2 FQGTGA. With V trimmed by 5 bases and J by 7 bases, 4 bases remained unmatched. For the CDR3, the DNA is TGTGCCAGCAGCCCCGGGACTAGCGGGAACGGGGAGCTGTTTTTT. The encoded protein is CASSPGTSGNGELFF.

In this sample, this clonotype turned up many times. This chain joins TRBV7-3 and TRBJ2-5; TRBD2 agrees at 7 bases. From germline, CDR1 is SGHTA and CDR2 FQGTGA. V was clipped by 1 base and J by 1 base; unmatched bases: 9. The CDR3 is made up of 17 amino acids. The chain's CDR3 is CASSLMGGRQPQETQYF. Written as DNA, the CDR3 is TGTGCCAGCAGCTTAATGGGAGGGAGACAGCCCCAAGAGACCCAGTACTTC.

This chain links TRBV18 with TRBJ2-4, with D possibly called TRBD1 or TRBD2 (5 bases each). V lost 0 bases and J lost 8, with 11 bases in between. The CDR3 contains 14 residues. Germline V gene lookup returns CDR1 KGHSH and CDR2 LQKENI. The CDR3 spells CASSPPGELDIQYF. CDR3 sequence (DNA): TGTGCCAGCTCACCACCAGGGGAGTTAGACATTCAGTACTTC.

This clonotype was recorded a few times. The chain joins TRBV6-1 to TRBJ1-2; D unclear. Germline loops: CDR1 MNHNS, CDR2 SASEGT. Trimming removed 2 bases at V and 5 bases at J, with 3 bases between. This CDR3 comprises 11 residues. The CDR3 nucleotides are TGTGCCAGCAGTGAACAATATGGCTACACCTTC. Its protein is CASSEQYGYTF.

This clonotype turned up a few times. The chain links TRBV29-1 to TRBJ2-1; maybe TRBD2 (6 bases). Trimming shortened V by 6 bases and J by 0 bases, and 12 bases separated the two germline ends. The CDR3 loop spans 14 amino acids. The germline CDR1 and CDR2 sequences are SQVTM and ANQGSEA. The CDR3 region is CSVRGRLSYNEQFF. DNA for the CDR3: TGCAGCGTACGGGGGAGACTCTCCTACAATGAGCAGTTCTTC.

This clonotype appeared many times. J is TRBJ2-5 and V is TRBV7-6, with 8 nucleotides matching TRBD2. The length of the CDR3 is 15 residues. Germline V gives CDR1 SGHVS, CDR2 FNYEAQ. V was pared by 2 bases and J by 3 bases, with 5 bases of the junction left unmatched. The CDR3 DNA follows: TGTGCCAGCAGCTTATCGGGCGGGGGGAAAGAGACCCAGTACTTC. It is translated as CASSLSGGGKETQYF.

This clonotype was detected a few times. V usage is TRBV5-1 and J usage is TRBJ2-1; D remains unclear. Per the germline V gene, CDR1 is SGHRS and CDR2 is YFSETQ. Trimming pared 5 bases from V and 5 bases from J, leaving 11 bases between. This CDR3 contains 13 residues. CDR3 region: CASSRGDHNEQFF. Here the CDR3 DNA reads TGCGCCAGCAGTAGAGGTGACCACAATGAGCAGTTCTTC.

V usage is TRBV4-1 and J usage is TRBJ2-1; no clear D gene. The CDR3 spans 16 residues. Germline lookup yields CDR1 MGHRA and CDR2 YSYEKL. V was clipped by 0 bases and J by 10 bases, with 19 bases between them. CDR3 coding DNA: TGCGCCAGCAGCCAAGAATACCCCGCTCCGCTACGCGAGCAGTTCTTC. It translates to CASSQEYPAPLREQFF.

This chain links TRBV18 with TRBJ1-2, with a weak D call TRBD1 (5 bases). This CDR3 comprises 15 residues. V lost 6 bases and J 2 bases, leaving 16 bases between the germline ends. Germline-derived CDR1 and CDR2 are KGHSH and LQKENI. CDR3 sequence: CASSLTDPINYGYTF. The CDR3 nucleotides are TGTGCCAGCTCCCTGACAGACCCGATAAACTATGGCTACACCTTC.

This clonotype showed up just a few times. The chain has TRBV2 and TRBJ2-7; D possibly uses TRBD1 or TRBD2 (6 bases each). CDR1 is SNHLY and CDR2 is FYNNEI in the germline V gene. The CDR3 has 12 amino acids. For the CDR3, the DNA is TGTGCCAGCAACCGGGCGGGACCAGGGGAGTCCGTC. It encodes CASNRAGPGESV.

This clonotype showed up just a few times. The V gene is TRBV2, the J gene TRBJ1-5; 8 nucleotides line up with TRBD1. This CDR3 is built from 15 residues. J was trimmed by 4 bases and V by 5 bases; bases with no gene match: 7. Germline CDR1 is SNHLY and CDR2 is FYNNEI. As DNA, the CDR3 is TGTGCCAGCAGTACACAGGGACAGGCGAATCAGCCCCAGCATTTT. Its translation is CASSTQGQANQPQHF. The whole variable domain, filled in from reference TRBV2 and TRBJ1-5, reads EPEVTQTPSHQVTQMGQEVILRCVPISNHLYFYWYRQILGQKVEFLVSFYNNEISEKSEIFDDQFSVERPDGSNFTLKIRSTKLEDSAMYFCASSTQGQANQPQHFGDGTRLSIL.

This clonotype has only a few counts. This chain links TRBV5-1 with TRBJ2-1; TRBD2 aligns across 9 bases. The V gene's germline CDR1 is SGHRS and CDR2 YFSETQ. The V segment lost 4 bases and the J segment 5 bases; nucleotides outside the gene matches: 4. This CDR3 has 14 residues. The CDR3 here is CASSASGTNNEQFF. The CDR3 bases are TGCGCCAGCAGCGCTAGCGGGACGAACAATGAGCAGTTCTTC.

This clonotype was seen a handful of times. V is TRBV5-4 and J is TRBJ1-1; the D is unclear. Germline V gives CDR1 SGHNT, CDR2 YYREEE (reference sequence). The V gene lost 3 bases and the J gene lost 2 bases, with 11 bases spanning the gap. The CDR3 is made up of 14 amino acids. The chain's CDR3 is CASSSPGPNTEAFF. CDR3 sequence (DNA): TGTGCCAGCAGCTCTCCCGGGCCAAACACTGAAGCTTTCTTT. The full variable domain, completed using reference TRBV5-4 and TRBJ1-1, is ETGVTQSPTHLIKTRGQQVTLRCSSQSGHNTVSWYQQALGQGPQFIFQYYREEENGRGNFPPRFSGLQFPNYSSELNVNALELDDSALYLCASSSPGPNTEAFFGQGTRLTVV.

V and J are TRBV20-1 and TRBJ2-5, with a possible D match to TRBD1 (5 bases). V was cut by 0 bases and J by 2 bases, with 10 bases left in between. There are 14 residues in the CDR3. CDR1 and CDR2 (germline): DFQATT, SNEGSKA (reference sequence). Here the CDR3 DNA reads TGCAGTGCTAGAGATGGGGCAGTTCAAGAGACCCAGTACTTC. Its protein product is CSARDGAVQETQYF.

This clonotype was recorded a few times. CDR3 nucleotides: TGCGCCAGCAGCCGTATTTTTCCAGATACGCAGTATTTT. Residues: CASSRIFPDTQYF. The chain couples TRBV5-1 to TRBJ2-3; unclear D gene. Trimming left V 4 bases short and J 4 bases short, with 10 bases between. CDR3 length equals 13 residues. Germline lookup yields CDR1 SGHRS and CDR2 YFSETQ.

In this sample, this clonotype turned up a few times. In DNA form, the CDR3 reads TGTGCCAGCAGTTACTCGGACAGCATGAACACTGAAGCTTTCTTT. The encoded protein is CASSYSDSMNTEAFF. This rearrangement joins TRBV6-5 to TRBJ1-1; a weak D match, TRBD1 (6 bases). The CDR3 is 15 amino acids. Trimming took off 0 bases at V and 0 bases at J, with 8 bases between the two ends. In germline, CDR1 is MNHEY, CDR2 SVGAGI.

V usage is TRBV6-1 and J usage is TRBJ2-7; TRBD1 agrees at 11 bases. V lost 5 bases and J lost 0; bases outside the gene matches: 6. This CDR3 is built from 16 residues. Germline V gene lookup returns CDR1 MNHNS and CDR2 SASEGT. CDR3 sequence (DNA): TGTGCCAGCAGTAAACCCGGGACAGGGGGCTCCTACGAGCAGTACGTC. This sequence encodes CASSKPGTGGSYEQYV.

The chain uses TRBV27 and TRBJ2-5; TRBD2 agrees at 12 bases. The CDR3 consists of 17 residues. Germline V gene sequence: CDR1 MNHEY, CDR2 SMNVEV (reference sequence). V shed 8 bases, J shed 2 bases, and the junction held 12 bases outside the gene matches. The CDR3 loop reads CASRKSRTSGAQETQYF. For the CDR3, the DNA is TGTGCCAGCCGGAAATCTCGGACTAGCGGGGCTCAAGAGACCCAGTACTTC.

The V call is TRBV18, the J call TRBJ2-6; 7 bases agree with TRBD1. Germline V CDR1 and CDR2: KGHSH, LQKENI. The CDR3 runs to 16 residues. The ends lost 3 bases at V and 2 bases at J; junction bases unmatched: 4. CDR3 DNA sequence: TGTGCCAGCTCACCTTTGACAGGGACTGGGGCCAACGTCCTGACTTTC. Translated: CASSPLTGTGANVLTF.